A single TCR beta chain is shown here with its context. Its specificity is unknown. PCR was performed using 60 Vbeta and 13 Jbeta primers. Here immunoSEQ multiplex PCR was the method, and the copy in TCRdb shows in-frame clones only, minus some. The data contain some 180,000 clones, roughly a tenth of them singletons. The data were obtained in a study of cytomegalovirus exposure and HLA in healthy donors. Findings and limits, study-wide: Sequencing likely caused a cluster of highly shared sequence variants. Donor immune exposure was known only as CMV serostatus. Many donors carried some public TCRs, although rarity characterized most TCR sequences.

Material for sequencing was PBMCs. The TCR originated in a woman under 40 in good health and CMV-seropositive.

The CDR3 sequence: CASSPPGQQETQYF. For the CDR3, the DNA is TGTGCCAGCTCACCACCGGGACAACAAGAGACCCAGTACTTC. The chain uses TRBV18 and TRBJ2-5; a possible D gene is TRBD1 (6 bases). Per germline, CDR1 KGHSH and CDR2 LQKENI. V was shortened by 0 bases and J by 2 bases, with 7 bases between the two germline ends. This CDR3 comprises 14 residues.